This is a list of T cell receptor beta chains from one sample in a study of cytomegalovirus exposure and HLA in healthy donors. The assay was immunoSEQ multiplex PCR, and TCRdb's table has in-frame clones only and misses some. The sample lists some 150,000 clones; approximately 78% were seen once. Input material: PBMCs. The source of these receptors is a man aged 18 to 30 in good health and CMV-seropositive. Both conserved end residues are part of each CDR3. A D gene is named only where the DNA matches it firmly. Size tells how often a clone was seen (once, few, many) or the class of an expanded clone, and some rows leave it out.

size	V	D	J	CDR3	DNA
-	TRBV6-6	-	TRBJ1-5	CASSYGGQPQHF	TGTGCCAGCAGTTACGGAGGTCAGCCCCAGCATTTT
-	TRBV28	TRBD1	TRBJ1-2	CASSLAGTGDGYTF	TGTGCCAGCAGTTTAGCCGGGACAGGGGATGGCTACACCTTC
-	TRBV18	TRBD1	TRBJ1-5	CASSRDDPQGARSQPQHF	TGTGCCAGCTCACGGGACGATCCACAGGGGGCGCGGAGCCAGCCCCAGCATTTT
once	TRBV29-1	-	TRBJ2-7	CSVEGQAGEQYF	TGCAGCGTTGAAGGCCAGGCGGGTGAGCAGTACTTC
few	TRBV5-4	TRBD1	TRBJ2-3	CASSYQGAGTDTQYF	TGTGCCAGCAGCTACCAGGGGGCGGGCACAGATACGCAGTATTTT
-	TRBV4-1	-	TRBJ2-3	CASSRLPGGPDTQYF	TGCGCCAGCAGCCGCCTACCCGGGGGGCCAGATACGCAGTATTTT
few	TRBV2	-	TRBJ2-7	CASSEAPTALYEQYF	TGTGCCAGCAGTGAAGCTCCGACAGCCCTCTACGAGCAGTACTTC
-	TRBV5-4	TRBD2	TRBJ2-2	CASSRTTSGVGELFF	TGTGCCAGCAGCCGCACGACTAGCGGGGTCGGGGAGCTGTTTTTT
-	TRBV25-1	TRBD1	TRBJ2-3	CASSGRGPDTQYF	TGTGCCAGCAGTGGCAGGGGGCCAGATACGCAGTATTTT
-	TRBV15	TRBD1	TRBJ1-2	CATSRSGDRGYGYTF	TGTGCCACCAGCCGATCAGGGGACAGGGGCTATGGCTACACCTTC
-	TRBV5-1	TRBD1	TRBJ1-1	CASSFPGQGTEAFF	TGCGCCAGCAGCTTTCCGGGACAGGGAACTGAAGCTTTCTTT